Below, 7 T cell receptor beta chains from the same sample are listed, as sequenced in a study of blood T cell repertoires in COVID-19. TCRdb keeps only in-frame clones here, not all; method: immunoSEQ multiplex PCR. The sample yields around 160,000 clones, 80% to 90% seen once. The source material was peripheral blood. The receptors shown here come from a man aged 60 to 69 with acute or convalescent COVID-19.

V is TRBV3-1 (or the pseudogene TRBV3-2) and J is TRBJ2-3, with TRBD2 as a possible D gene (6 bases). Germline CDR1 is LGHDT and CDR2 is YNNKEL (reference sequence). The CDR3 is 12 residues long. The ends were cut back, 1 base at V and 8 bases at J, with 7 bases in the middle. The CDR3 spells CASSQVGGTQYF. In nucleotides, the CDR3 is TGTGCCAGCAGCCAAGTGGGAGGTACGCAGTATTTT.

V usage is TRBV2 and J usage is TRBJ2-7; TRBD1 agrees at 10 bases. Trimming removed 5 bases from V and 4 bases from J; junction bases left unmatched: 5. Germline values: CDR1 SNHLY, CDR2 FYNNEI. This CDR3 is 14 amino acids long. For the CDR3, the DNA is TGTGCCAGCAGTAGGACAGGGGGTGGGTACGAGCAGTACTTC. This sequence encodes CASSRTGGGYEQYF.

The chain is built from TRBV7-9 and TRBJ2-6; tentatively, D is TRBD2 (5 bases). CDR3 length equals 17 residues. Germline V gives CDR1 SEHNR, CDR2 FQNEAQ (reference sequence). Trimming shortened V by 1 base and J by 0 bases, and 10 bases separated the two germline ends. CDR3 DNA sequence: TGTGCCAGCAGCTTAGGGACTGAACACTCTGGGGCCAACGTCCTGACTTTC. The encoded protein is CASSLGTEHSGANVLTF. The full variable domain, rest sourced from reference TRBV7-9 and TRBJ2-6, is DTGVSQNPRHKITKRGQNVTFRCDPISEHNRLYWYRQTLGQGPEFLTYFQNEAQLEKSRLLSDRFSAERPKGSFSTLEIQRTEQGDSAMYLCASSLGTEHSGANVLTFGAGSRLTVL.

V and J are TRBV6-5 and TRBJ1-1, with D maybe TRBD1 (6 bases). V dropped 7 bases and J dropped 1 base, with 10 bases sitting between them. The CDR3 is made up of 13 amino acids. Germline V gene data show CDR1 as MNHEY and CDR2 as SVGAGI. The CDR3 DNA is TGTGCCAGCATTCGGGACACGAACACTGAAGCTTTCTTT. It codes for CASIRDTNTEAFF.

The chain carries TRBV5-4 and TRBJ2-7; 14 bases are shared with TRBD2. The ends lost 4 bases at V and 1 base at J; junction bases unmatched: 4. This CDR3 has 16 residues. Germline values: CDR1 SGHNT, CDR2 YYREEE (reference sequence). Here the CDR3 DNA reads TGTGCCAGCAGCCCGGGACTAGCGGGGGTGTCCTACGAGCAGTACTTC. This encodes CASSPGLAGVSYEQYF.

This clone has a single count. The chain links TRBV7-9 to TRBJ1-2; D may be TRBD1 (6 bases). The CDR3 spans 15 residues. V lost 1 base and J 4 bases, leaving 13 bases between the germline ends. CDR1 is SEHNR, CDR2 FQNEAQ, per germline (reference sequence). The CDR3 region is CASSLEVLQGYGYTF. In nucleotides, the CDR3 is TGTGCCAGCAGCTTAGAAGTTTTACAGGGCTATGGCTACACCTTC.

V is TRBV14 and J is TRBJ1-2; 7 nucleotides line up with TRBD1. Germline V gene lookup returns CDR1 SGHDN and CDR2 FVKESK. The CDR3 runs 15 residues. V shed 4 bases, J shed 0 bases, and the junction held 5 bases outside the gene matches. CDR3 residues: CASSRLGQSNYGYTF. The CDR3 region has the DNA TGTGCCAGCAGCCGCCTGGGACAGTCTAACTATGGCTACACCTTC.